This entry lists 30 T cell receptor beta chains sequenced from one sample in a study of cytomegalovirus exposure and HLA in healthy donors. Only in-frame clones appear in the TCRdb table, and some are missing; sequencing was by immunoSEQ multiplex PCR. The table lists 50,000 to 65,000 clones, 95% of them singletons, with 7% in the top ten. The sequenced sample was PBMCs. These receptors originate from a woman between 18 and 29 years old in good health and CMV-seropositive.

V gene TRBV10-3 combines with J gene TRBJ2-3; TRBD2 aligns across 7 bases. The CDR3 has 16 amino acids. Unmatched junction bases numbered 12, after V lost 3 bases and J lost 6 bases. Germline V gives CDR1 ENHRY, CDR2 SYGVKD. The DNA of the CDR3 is TGTGCCATCAGTGATATAGCAGGGAGGGCTTCGGATACGCAGTATTTT. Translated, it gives CAISDIAGRASDTQYF.

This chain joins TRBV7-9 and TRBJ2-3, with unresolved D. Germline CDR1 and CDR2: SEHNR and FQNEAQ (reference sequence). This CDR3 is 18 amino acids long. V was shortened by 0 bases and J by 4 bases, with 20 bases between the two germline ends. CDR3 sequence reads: CASSLALEAIFVPDTQYF. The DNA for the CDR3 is TGTGCCAGCAGCTTAGCCTTAGAGGCAATTTTTGTCCCAGATACGCAGTATTTT.

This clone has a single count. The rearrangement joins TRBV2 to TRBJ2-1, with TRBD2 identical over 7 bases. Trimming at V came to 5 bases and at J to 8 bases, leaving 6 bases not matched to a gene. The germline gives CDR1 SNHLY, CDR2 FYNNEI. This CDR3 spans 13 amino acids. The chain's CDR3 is CASSWGGVDEQFF. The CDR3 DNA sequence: TGTGCCAGCAGTTGGGGGGGAGTAGATGAGCAGTTCTTC.

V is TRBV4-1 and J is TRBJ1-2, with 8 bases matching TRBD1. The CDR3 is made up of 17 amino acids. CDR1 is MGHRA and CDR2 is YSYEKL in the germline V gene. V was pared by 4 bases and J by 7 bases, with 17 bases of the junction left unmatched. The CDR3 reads CASSPLTADRVGSGYTF. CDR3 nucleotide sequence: TGCGCCAGCAGCCCCCTGACGGCGGACAGGGTCGGGAGTGGCTACACCTTC.

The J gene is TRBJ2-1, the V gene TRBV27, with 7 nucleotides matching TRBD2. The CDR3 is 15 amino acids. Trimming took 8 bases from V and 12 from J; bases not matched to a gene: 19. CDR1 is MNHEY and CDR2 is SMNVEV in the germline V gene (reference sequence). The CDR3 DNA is TGTGCCAGCGCGTTGACGGGACTACCTAAGAGGGGGCAGTTCTTC. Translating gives CASALTGLPKRGQFF.

This chain's CDR3 is CASSEGQGREAFF. The CDR3 coding sequence is TGTGCCAGCAGCGAGGGACAGGGGCGTGAAGCTTTCTTT. The gene calls are TRBV7-9 and TRBJ1-1; TRBD1 agrees at 10 bases. Trimming at V came to 5 bases and at J to 7 bases, leaving 4 bases not matched to a gene. The CDR3 runs to 13 residues. The germline gives CDR1 SEHNR, CDR2 FQNEAQ (reference sequence).

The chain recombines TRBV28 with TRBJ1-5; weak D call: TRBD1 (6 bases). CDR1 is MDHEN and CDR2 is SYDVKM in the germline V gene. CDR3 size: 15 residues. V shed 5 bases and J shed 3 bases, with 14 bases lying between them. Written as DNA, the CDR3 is TGTGCCAGCAGTCCACGGGGGGCGGCCAATCAGCCCCAGCATTTT. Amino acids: CASSPRGAANQPQHF.

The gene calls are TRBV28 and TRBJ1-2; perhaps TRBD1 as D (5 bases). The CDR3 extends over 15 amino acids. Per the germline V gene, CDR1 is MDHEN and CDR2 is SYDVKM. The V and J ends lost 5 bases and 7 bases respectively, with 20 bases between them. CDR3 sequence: CASSPSPGVPGGYTF. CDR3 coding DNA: TGTGCCAGCAGTCCATCCCCGGGGGTTCCGGGTGGCTACACCTTC.

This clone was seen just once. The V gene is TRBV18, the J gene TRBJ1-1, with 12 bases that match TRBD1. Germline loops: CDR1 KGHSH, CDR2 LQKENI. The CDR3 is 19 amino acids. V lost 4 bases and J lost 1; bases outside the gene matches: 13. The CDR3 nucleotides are TGTGCCAGCTCACGCGGGACAGGGGGCGAGTTAGGCACGAACACTGAAGCTTTCTTT. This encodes CASSRGTGGELGTNTEAFF.

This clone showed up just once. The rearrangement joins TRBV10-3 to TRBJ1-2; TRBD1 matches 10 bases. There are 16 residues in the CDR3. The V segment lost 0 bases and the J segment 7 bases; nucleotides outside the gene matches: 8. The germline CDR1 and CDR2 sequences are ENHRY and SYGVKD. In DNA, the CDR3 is TGTGCCATCAGTGAGTCGCCGGGACAGGGGAAGGGTGGCTACACCTTC. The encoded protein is CAISESPGQGKGGYTF.

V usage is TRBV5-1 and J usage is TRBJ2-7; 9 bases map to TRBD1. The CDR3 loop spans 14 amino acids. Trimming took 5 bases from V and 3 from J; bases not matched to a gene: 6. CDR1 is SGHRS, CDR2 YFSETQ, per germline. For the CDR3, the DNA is TGCGCCAGCAGGTGGTGGACAGGGGACTACGAGCAGTACTTC. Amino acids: CASRWWTGDYEQYF.

Written as DNA, the CDR3 is TGTGCCAGCAGTTCCTCGGCAGGCACTGAAGCTTTCTTT. Translated, it gives CASSSSAGTEAFF. The chain joins TRBV27 to TRBJ1-1; D not certain. The CDR3 runs to 13 residues. Germline V lookup: CDR1 MNHEY, CDR2 SMNVEV (reference sequence). Trimming removed 4 bases at V and 4 bases at J, with 10 bases between.

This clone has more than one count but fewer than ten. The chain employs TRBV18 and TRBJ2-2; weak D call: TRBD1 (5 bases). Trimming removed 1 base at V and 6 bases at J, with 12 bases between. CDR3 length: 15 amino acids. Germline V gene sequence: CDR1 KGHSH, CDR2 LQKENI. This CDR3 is CASSPQGTGPGELFF. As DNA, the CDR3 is TGTGCCAGCTCACCACAGGGAACAGGCCCCGGGGAGCTGTTTTTT.

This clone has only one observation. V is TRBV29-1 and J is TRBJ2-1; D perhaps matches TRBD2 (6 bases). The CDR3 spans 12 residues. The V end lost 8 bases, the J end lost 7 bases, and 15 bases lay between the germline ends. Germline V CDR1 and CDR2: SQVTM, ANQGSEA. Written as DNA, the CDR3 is TGCAGCCTGCGGAGGGGTGGGAATGAGCAGTTCTTC. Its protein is CSLRRGGNEQFF.

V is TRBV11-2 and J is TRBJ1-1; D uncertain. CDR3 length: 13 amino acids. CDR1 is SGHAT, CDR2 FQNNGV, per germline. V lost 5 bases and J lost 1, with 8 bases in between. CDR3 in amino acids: CASSKQRNTEAFF. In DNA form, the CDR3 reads TGTGCCAGCAGCAAACAAAGGAACACTGAAGCTTTCTTT.

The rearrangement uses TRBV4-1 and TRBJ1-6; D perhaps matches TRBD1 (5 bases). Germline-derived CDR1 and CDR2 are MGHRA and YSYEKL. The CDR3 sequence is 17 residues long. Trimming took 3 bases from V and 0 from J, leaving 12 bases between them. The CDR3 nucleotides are TGCGCCAGCAGCCAGGGTCAGGGCCTCTCCTATAATTCACCCCTCCACTTT. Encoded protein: CASSQGQGLSYNSPLHF.

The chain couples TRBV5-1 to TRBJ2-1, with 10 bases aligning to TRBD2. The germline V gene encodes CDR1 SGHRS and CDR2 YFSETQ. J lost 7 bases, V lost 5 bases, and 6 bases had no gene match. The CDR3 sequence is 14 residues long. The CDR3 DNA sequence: TGCGCCAGCAGGTTAGCGGGAGGATATAATGAGCAGTTCTTC. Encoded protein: CASRLAGGYNEQFF.

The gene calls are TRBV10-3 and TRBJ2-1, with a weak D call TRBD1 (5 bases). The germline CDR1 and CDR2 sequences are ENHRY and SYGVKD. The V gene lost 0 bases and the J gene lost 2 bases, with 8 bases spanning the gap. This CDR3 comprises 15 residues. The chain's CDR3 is CAISESGDPYNEQFF. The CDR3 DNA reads TGTGCCATCAGTGAGTCAGGGGATCCCTACAATGAGCAGTTCTTC.

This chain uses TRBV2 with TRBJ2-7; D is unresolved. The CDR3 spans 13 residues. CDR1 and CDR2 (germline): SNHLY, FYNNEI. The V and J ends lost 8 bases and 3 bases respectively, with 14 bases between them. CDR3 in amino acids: CASRSFGGYEQYF. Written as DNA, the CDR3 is TGTGCCAGCCGGTCTTTCGGTGGCTACGAGCAGTACTTC.

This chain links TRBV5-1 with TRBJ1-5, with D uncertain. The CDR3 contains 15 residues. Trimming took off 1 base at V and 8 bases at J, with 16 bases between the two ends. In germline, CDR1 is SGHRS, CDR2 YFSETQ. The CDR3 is CASSLSTPETEPQHF. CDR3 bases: TGCGCCAGCAGCTTGTCTACACCGGAGACGGAGCCCCAGCATTTT.

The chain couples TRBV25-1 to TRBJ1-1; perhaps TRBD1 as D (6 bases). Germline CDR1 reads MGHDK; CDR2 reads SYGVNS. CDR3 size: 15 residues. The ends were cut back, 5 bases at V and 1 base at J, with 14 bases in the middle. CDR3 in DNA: TGTGCCAGCAGTAAAACAGGGCGCTGGAACACTGAAGCTTTCTTT. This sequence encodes CASSKTGRWNTEAFF.

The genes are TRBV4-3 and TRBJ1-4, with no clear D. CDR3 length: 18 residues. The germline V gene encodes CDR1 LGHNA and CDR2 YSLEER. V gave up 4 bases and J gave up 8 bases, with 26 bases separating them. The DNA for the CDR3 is TGCGCCAGCAGCCCATCCGGGGAGAGGACTGCAAGCCTCGAAAAACTGTTTTTT. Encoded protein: CASSPSGERTASLEKLFF.

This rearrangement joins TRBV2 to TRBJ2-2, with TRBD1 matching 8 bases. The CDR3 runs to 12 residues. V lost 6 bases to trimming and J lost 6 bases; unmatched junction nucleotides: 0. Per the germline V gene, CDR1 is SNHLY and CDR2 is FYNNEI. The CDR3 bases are TGTGCCAGCAGGACAGGGGCCGGGGAGCTGTTTTTT. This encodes CASRTGAGELFF.

The CDR3 here is CASSLVLSHRGQQETQYF. The DNA for the CDR3 is TGCGCCAGCAGCTTGGTGCTGAGTCACAGGGGGCAACAAGAGACCCAGTACTTC. The J gene is TRBJ2-5, the V gene TRBV5-1; 9 positions match TRBD1. The CDR3 has 18 residues. Germline V gene sequence: CDR1 SGHRS, CDR2 YFSETQ. With 0 bases clipped from V and 2 bases from J, the junction kept 11 bases outside the gene matches.

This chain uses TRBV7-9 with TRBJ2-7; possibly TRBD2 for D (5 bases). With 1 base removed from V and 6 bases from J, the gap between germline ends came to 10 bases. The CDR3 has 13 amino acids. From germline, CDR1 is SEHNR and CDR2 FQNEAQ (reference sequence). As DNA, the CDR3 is TGTGCCAGCAGCTTAGGGACTCTCGGCGAGCAGTACTTC. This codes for CASSLGTLGEQYF. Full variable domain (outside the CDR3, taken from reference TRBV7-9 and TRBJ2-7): DTGVSQNPRHKITKRGQNVTFRCDPISEHNRLYWYRQTLGQGPEFLTYFQNEAQLEKSRLLSDRFSAERPKGSFSTLEIQRTEQGDSAMYLCASSLGTLGEQYFGPGTRLTVT.

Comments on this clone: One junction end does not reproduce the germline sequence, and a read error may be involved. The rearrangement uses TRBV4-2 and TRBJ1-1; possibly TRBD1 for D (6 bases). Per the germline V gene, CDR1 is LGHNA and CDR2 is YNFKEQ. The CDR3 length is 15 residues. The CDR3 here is CASSKDSGENTEAFF. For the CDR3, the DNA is TGTGCCAGCAGCAAAGATTCAGGGGAGAACACTGAAGCTTTCTTT.

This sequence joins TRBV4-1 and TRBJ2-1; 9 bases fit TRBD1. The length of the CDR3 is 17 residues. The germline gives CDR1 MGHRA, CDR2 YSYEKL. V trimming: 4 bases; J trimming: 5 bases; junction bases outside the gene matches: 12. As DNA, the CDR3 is TGCGCCAGCAGCCGCCTACCCCTGAGGACAGGGGACAATGAGCAGTTCTTC. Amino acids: CASSRLPLRTGDNEQFF.

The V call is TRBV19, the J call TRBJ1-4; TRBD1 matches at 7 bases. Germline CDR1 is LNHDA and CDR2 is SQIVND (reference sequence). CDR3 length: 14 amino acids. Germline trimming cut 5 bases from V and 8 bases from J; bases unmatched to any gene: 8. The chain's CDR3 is CASSLQGYAEKLFF. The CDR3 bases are TGTGCCAGTAGTTTACAGGGGTATGCGGAAAAACTGTTTTTT.

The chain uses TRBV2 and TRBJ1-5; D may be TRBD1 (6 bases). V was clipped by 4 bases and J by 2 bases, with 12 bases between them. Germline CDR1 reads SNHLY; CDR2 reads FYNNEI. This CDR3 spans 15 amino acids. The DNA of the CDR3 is TGTGCCAGCAGTGTAGCAGCAGGGGGCAATCAGCCCCAGCATTTT. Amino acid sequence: CASSVAAGGNQPQHF.

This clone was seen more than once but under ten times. CDR3 bases: TGTGCCAGCAGCTTAGGGACTAGCGGGAGGGGTTACGAGCAGTACTTC. Translated: CASSLGTSGRGYEQYF. The genes are TRBV7-8 and TRBJ2-7, with 15 bases that match TRBD2. Per the germline V gene, CDR1 is SGHVS and CDR2 is FQNEAQ. The CDR3 length is 16 residues. V lost 1 base to trimming and J lost 4 bases; unmatched junction nucleotides: 2.